Listed here are 24 T cell receptor beta chains from one sample, sequenced in a study of cytomegalovirus exposure and HLA in healthy donors. PCR employed 60 Vbeta and 13 Jbeta primers. Measured with immunoSEQ multiplex PCR; TCRdb has only the in-frame clones, and not every one. This sample has about 120,000 clones, with over 60% found just once. The specimen sequenced was PBMCs. These receptors were taken from a man aged 18 to 30 in good health and CMV-seropositive.

The chain combines TRBV11-2 with TRBJ2-7; the D gene is possibly TRBD2 (6 bases). Trimming took 5 bases from V and 2 from J, leaving 16 bases between them. Germline V lookup: CDR1 SGHAT, CDR2 FQNNGV. CDR3 length equals 15 residues. The CDR3 loop is CASSGLAGTTYEQYF. The CDR3 region has the DNA TGTGCCAGCAGCGGTCTGGCGGGGACGACCTACGAGCAGTACTTC.

The chain uses TRBV6-5 and TRBJ1-1; no firm D call. Between the trimmed V and J ends, which lost 7 bases and 0 bases, there was a span of 15 bases. The germline gives CDR1 MNHEY, CDR2 SVGAGI. CDR3 size: 15 residues. The CDR3 is CASISNAGLNTEAFF. As DNA, the CDR3 is TGTGCCAGCATCTCCAATGCGGGATTGAACACTGAAGCTTTCTTT.

The rearrangement uses TRBV19 and TRBJ2-2; 8 bases align to TRBD1. Trimming removed 2 bases from V and 5 bases from J; junction bases left unmatched: 4. This CDR3 contains 15 residues. Germline V lookup: CDR1 LNHDA, CDR2 SQIVND (reference sequence). The CDR3 DNA follows: TGTGCCAGTAGTATACAGGGGGCGTCGACCGGGGAGCTGTTTTTT. Its translation: CASSIQGASTGELFF. Full variable domain (rest looked up from reference TRBV19 and TRBJ2-2): DGGITQSPKYLFRKEGQNVTLSCEQNLNHDAMYWYRQDPGQGLRLIYYSQIVNDFQKGDIAEGYSVSREKKESFPLTVTSAQKNPTAFYLCASSIQGASTGELFFGEGSRLTVL.

The chain carries TRBV28 and TRBJ2-5; D not certain. Germline V CDR1 and CDR2: MDHEN, SYDVKM. The V gene lost 5 bases and the J gene lost 11 bases, with 12 bases spanning the gap. The CDR3 has 11 residues. CDR3 sequence (DNA): TGTGCCAGCAGTCTCGGTGGAGAGCAGTACTTC. As protein: CASSLGGEQYF.

This chain links TRBV7-9 with TRBJ1-6, with 9 positions matching TRBD1. The CDR3 runs to 13 residues. Losses at the gene ends were 3 bases for V and 13 bases for J; bases not matched to a gene: 4. The germline V gene encodes CDR1 SEHNR and CDR2 FQNEAQ (reference sequence). The CDR3 spells CASSLTGGRPLHF. Written as DNA, the CDR3 is TGTGCCAGCAGCTTGACAGGGGGAAGGCCCCTCCACTTT. The full variable domain, with the rest looked up from reference TRBV7-9 and TRBJ1-6, is DTGVSQNPRHKITKRGQNVTFRCDPISEHNRLYWYRQTLGQGPEFLTYFQNEAQLEKSRLLSDRFSAERPKGSFSTLEIQRTEQGDSAMYLCASSLTGGRPLHFGNGTRLTVT.

This rearrangement joins TRBV19 to TRBJ1-1; no clear D. V was clipped by 6 bases and J by 7 bases, with 12 bases between them. CDR3 length: 12 residues. Germline V gene data show CDR1 as LNHDA and CDR2 as SQIVND (reference sequence). The CDR3 is CASRHGGSEAFF. The CDR3 nucleotides are TGTGCCAGTAGACACGGAGGTAGTGAAGCTTTCTTT.

The rearrangement links TRBV9 to TRBJ2-7; 7 bases agree with TRBD2. This CDR3 contains 15 residues. Looked up from germline, CDR1 is SGDLS and CDR2 is YYNGEE. V lost 0 bases and J lost 2; bases outside the gene matches: 5. CDR3 DNA: TGTGCCAGCAGCGTAGCGGCGGGAGTACCCTACGAGCAGTACTTC. Protein sequence: CASSVAAGVPYEQYF.

The V call is TRBV30, the J call TRBJ1-6, with 10 bases matching TRBD1. Germline loops: CDR1 GTSNPN, CDR2 SVGIG (reference sequence). The CDR3 covers 15 residues. The V gene end was trimmed by 5 bases and the J gene end by 5 bases; junction bases not matched to a gene: 6. The CDR3 DNA is TGTGCCTGGGACAGGGGGCTCCGTCATAATTCACCCCTCCACTTT. This translates into CAWDRGLRHNSPLHF.

This chain links TRBV28 with TRBJ2-3, with 13 positions matching TRBD2. Germline assignment: CDR1 MDHEN and CDR2 SYDVKM. The length of the CDR3 is 17 residues. J gave up 5 bases and V 3 bases, and 8 bases lay outside the gene matches. CDR3 sequence reads: CASSFRTSGRRVDTQYF. The CDR3 bases are TGTGCCAGCAGTTTTCGGACTAGCGGGAGAAGGGTAGATACGCAGTATTTT.

The rearrangement joins TRBV7-9 to TRBJ1-1, with 7 bases that match TRBD1. V shed 5 bases, J shed 6 bases, and the junction held 12 bases outside the gene matches. This CDR3 has 15 residues. CDR1 SEHNR and CDR2 FQNEAQ come from the germline V gene (reference sequence). CDR3 in amino acids: CASSGSGTVASEAFF. In nucleotides, the CDR3 is TGTGCCAGCAGCGGATCCGGGACAGTTGCTTCTGAAGCTTTCTTT.

CDR3 in amino acids: CASSQDLSDRGTQYF. The CDR3 DNA reads TGCGCCAGCAGCCAAGATCTATCGGATCGGGGGACGCAGTATTTT. The chain is built from TRBV4-1 and TRBJ2-3; perhaps TRBD2 as D (6 bases). V was cut by 0 bases and J by 9 bases, with 16 bases left in between. This CDR3 comprises 15 residues. Germline CDR1 reads MGHRA; CDR2 reads YSYEKL.

The chain uses TRBV4-2 and TRBJ2-2; TRBD2 matches 7 bases. Germline lookup yields CDR1 LGHNA and CDR2 YNFKEQ. Trimming removed 0 bases from V and 0 bases from J; junction bases left unmatched: 7. The CDR3 has 18 amino acids. DNA of the CDR3: TGTGCCAGCAGCCAAGATGACCCGGCGGGGGCGAACACCGGGGAGCTGTTTTTT. Its protein is CASSQDDPAGANTGELFF.

This clone has just a few counts. The chain uses TRBV6-1 and TRBJ1-2, with a weak D call TRBD1 (5 bases). The CDR3 is 12 residues long. V dropped 3 bases and J dropped 7 bases, with 9 bases sitting between them. Per the germline V gene, CDR1 is MNHNS and CDR2 is SASEGT. The CDR3 reads CASSEAGPGYTF. The CDR3 DNA sequence: TGTGCCAGCAGTGAGGCAGGGCCTGGCTACACCTTC.

This clone occurred a few times. V gene TRBV12-5 combines with J gene TRBJ1-1; a weak D match, TRBD1 (5 bases). V was trimmed by 5 bases and J by 7 bases, leaving 14 bases between them. Germline V gene sequence: CDR1 LGHNT, CDR2 FRNRAP. The CDR3 covers 13 residues. As DNA, the CDR3 is TGTGCTAGTGGTCTTCTCGACAGCAGTGAAGCTTTCTTT. It yields the protein CASGLLDSSEAFF. The full variable domain, with the rest looked up from reference TRBV12-5 and TRBJ1-1, is DARVTQTPRHKVTEMGQEVTMRCQPILGHNTVFWYRQTMMQGLELLAYFRNRAPLDDSGMPKDRFSAEMPDATLATLKIQPSEPRDSAVYFCASGLLDSSEAFFGQGTRLTVV.

The V and J genes are TRBV18 and TRBJ1-1; tentatively, D is TRBD1 (5 bases). V shed 3 bases and J shed 1 base, with 9 bases lying between them. Germline V lookup: CDR1 KGHSH, CDR2 LQKENI. The CDR3 runs 14 residues. CDR3 DNA: TGTGCCAGCTCACCCTCCCAGGGGAACACTGAAGCTTTCTTT. Amino acid sequence: CASSPSQGNTEAFF.

The gene calls are TRBV27 and TRBJ2-2; weak D call: TRBD1 (6 bases). The CDR3 has 15 residues. V dropped 4 bases and J dropped 6 bases, with 15 bases sitting between them. Germline assignment: CDR1 MNHEY and CDR2 SMNVEV (reference sequence). CDR3 sequence reads: CASSSGYRDPGELFF. In nucleotides, the CDR3 is TGTGCCAGCAGTTCCGGTTACAGGGATCCCGGGGAGCTGTTTTTT.

The chain uses TRBV29-1 and TRBJ2-1; the match to TRBD2 covers 9 bases. V gave up 7 bases and J gave up 0 bases; unmatched junction bases: 10. Germline loops: CDR1 SQVTM, CDR2 ANQGSEA. This CDR3 has 16 amino acids. The CDR3 sequence: CSAGGERGASYNEQFF. DNA of the CDR3: TGCAGCGCTGGGGGGGAGCGGGGGGCCTCCTACAATGAGCAGTTCTTC.

This clone was found a few times. This chain uses TRBV7-2 with TRBJ1-1, with no clear D. Trimming removed 5 bases at V and 4 bases at J, with 8 bases between. CDR3 length: 12 residues. Germline-derived CDR1 and CDR2 are SGHTA and FQGNSA. As DNA, the CDR3 is TGTGCCAGCAGCCCCCGTATCACTGAAGCTTTCTTT. Translation: CASSPRITEAFF.

The chain combines TRBV7-9 with TRBJ2-1, with TRBD2 identical over 14 bases. This CDR3 contains 18 residues. V shed 0 bases, J shed 5 bases, and the junction held 6 bases outside the gene matches. CDR1 SEHNR and CDR2 FQNEAQ come from the germline V gene (reference sequence). CDR3: CASSLARLAGGLNNEQFF. In DNA, the CDR3 is TGTGCCAGCAGCTTAGCTAGACTAGCGGGAGGGCTCAACAATGAGCAGTTCTTC. The full variable domain, completed using reference TRBV7-9 and TRBJ2-1, is DTGVSQNPRHKITKRGQNVTFRCDPISEHNRLYWYRQTLGQGPEFLTYFQNEAQLEKSRLLSDRFSAERPKGSFSTLEIQRTEQGDSAMYLCASSLARLAGGLNNEQFFGPGTRLTVL.

This clone occurred many times. The CDR3 DNA reads TGTGCCAGCAGCTTTCAGTCTGCAGATACGCAGTATTTT. Encoded protein: CASSFQSADTQYF. The chain recombines TRBV11-2 with TRBJ2-3, with D hard to call. This CDR3 comprises 13 residues. CDR1 is SGHAT, CDR2 FQNNGV, per germline. V lost 3 bases and J 4 bases, leaving 8 bases between the germline ends.

The chain combines TRBV6-5 with TRBJ2-3; 9 bases are a match to TRBD2. This CDR3 has 15 residues. J gave up 6 bases and V 5 bases, and 9 bases lay outside the gene matches. Germline V gene lookup returns CDR1 MNHEY and CDR2 SVGAGI. For the CDR3, the DNA is TGTGCCAGCAGTGGGGGGGGCGGGAGGGCCGATACGCAGTATTTT. Translated, it gives CASSGGGGRADTQYF.

The chain recombines TRBV18 with TRBJ2-7; weak D call: TRBD1 (5 bases). Deletions cut 6 bases from V and 0 bases from J, with 15 bases between. The CDR3 spans 15 residues. Germline CDR1 is KGHSH and CDR2 is LQKENI. CDR3 bases: TGTGCCAGCTCCCGCAATCGACAGTACTCCTACGAGCAGTACTTC. It encodes CASSRNRQYSYEQYF.

This clone was seen only once. V gene TRBV12-1 combines with J gene TRBJ2-3; the table's D call of TRBD2 was not tested on the DNA. TRBV12-1 is reported as a pseudogene. The CDR3 is 22 amino acids. Written as DNA, the CDR3 is TGTGCCAGCAGCTTTAGAAGGACACTAGCGGGACTCAACCTCTTGTTCACAGATACGCAGTATTTT. Translated, it gives CASSFRRTLAGLNLLFTDTQYF.

The gene calls are TRBV18 and TRBJ1-1; D is ambiguous. Trimming shortened V by 8 bases and J by 3 bases, and 19 bases separated the two germline ends. Germline V gives CDR1 KGHSH, CDR2 LQKENI. The CDR3 loop spans 15 amino acids. The chain's CDR3 is CASLGSRLSDTEAFF. In DNA, the CDR3 is TGTGCCAGCCTTGGTTCGAGGTTGTCGGACACTGAAGCTTTCTTT.